This TCR beta chain was documented in a study of blood T cell repertoires in COVID-19. The repertoire was sequenced with immunoSEQ multiplex PCR; TCRdb's copy has only in-frame clones and lacks some. The repertoire consists of approximately 230,000 clones, with approximately 82% occurring once and the leading ten covering over 12%. Which cohort a participant joined came from the clinical history participants gave. This CDR3 is 14 amino acids long. The V and J ends lost 1 base and 3 bases respectively, with 9 bases between them. CDR1 and CDR2 (germline): SGHAT, FQNNGV. The sequence was collected from a man aged 35-49 years who had recovered from COVID-19. The genes are TRBV11-2 and TRBJ1-1; possible D gene TRBD1, 6 bases. Sequenced: PBMCs or T cells enriched from blood (not recorded which). The CDR3 protein is CASSLVWTDTEAFF. In DNA, the CDR3 is TGTGCCAGCAGCTTAGTTTGGACAGACACTGAAGCTTTCTTT.